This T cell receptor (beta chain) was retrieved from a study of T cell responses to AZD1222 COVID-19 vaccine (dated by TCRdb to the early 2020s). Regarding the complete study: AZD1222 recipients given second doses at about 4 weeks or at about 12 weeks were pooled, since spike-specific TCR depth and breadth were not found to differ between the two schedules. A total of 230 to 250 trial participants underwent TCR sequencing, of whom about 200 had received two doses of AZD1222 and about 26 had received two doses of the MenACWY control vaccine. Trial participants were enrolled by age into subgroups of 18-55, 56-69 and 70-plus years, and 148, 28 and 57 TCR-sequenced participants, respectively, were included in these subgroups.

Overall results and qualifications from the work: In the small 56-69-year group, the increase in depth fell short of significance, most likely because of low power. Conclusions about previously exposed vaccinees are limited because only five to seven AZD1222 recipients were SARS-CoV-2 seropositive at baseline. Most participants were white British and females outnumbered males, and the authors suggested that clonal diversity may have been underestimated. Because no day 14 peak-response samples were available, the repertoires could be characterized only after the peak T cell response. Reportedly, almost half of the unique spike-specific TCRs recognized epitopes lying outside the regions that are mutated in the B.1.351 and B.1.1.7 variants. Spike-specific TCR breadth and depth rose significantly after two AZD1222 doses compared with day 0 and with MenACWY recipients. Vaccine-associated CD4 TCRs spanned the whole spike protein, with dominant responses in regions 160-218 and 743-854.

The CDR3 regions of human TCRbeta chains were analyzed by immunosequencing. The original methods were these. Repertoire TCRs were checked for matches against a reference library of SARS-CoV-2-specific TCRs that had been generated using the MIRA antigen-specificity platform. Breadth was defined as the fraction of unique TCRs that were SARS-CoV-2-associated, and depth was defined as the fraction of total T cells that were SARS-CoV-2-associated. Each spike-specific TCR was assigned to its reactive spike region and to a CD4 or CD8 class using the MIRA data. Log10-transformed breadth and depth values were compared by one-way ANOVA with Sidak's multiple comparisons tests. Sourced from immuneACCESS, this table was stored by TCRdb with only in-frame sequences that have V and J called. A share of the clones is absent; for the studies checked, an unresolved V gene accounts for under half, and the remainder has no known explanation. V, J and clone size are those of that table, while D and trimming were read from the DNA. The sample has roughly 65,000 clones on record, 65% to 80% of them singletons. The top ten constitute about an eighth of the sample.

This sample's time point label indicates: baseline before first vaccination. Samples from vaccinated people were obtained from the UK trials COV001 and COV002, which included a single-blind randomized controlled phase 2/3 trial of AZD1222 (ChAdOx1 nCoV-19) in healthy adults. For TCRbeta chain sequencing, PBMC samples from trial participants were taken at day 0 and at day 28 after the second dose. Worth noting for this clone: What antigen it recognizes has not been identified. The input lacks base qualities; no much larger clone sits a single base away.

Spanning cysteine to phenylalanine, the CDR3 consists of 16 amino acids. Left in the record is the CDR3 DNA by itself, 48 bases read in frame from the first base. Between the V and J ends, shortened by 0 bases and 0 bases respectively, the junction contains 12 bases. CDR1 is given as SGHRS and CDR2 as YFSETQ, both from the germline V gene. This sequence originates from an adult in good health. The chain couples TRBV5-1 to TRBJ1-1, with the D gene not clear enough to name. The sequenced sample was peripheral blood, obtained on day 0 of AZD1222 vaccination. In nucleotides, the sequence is TGCGCCAGCAGCTTGGACCCCCCGGGATTGAACACTGAAGCTTTCTTT. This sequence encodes CASSLDPPGLNTEAFF.